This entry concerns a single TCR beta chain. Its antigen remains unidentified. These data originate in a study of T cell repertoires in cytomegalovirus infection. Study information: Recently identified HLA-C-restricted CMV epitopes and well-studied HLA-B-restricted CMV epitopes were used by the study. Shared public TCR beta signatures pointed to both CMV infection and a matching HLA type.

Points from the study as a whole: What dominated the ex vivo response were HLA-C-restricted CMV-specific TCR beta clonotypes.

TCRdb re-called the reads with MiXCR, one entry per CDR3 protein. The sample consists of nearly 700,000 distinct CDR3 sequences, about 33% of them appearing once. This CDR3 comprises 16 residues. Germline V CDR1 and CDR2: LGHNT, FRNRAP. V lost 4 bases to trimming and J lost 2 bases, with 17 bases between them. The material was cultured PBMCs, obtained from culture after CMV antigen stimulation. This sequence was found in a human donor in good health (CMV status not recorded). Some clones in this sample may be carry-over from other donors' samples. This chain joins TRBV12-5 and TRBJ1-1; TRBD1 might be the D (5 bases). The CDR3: CASGSQRGWPNTEAFF. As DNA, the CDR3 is TGTGCTAGTGGTTCGCAGAGGGGATGGCCCAACACTGAAGCTTTCTTT.